These 16 T cell receptor beta chains originate from one sample sequenced in a study of spatial heterogeneity in lung cancer (dated by TCRdb to about 2019). Library method: 5' RACE. The sample was run on a NextSeq 500. Clones were called with MiXCR by TCRdb after fastp trimmed the public reads at Q25, and only in-frame beta chains were retained. All rows with the same CDR3 protein become a single entry with the most common DNA and genes. The sample records roughly 4,200 distinct CDR3 sequences, less than 10% of which are singletons. The ten largest make up roughly 46% of the sample. The intended sense of this specimen's time point label: sample taken at primary tumor resection. Without any cell sorting, TCR sequencing was performed on whole RNA extracted either from tumor and nontumor lung tissue or from cryopreserved PBMC samples. The sequences come from PBMCs, collected at surgery. The receptors come from a male donor with early-stage non-small cell lung cancer.

In its sample, this clonotype ranks as medium-sized (0.01 to 0.1%). The chain has TRBV20-1 and TRBJ2-2; D unclear. Germline lookup yields CDR1 DFQATT and CDR2 SNEGSKA (reference sequence). This CDR3 contains 13 residues. The ends were cut back, 5 bases at V and 7 bases at J, with 14 bases in the middle. Here the CDR3 DNA reads TGCAGTGCTCCGGACGGGTCCGACGGGGAGCTGTTTTTT. This encodes CSAPDGSDGELFF.

This clonotype was detected a few times. This chain links TRBV5-1 with TRBJ2-5; D tentatively reads TRBD1 or TRBD2 (6 bases each). Germline V lookup: CDR1 SGHRS, CDR2 YFSETQ. The V and J ends lost 3 bases and 5 bases respectively, with 20 bases between them. This CDR3 spans 16 amino acids. The CDR3 sequence: CASSSFLGGAGETQYF. The CDR3 DNA sequence: TGCGCCAGCAGCTCGTTCCTCGGGGGCGCGGGGGAGACCCAGTACTTC.

Ten or more counts support this clonotype. V and J are TRBV9 and TRBJ1-1; D perhaps matches TRBD1 (6 bases). Trimming left V 3 bases short and J 1 base short, with 16 bases between. The CDR3 is made up of 16 amino acids. CDR1 SGDLS and CDR2 YYNGEE come from the germline V gene. CDR3 residues: CASSAAYRAGNTEAFF. DNA of the CDR3: TGTGCCAGCAGCGCCGCATACAGGGCGGGGAACACTGAAGCTTTCTTT.

This clonotype was seen many times. The rearrangement links TRBV7-6 to TRBJ2-5; no reliable D call. In germline, CDR1 is SGHVS, CDR2 FNYEAQ. Trimming shortened V by 1 base and J by 1 base, and 10 bases separated the two germline ends. The CDR3 spans 15 residues. The CDR3 sequence: CASSLDGPPQETQYF. In nucleotides, the CDR3 is TGTGCCAGCAGCTTAGATGGTCCCCCCCAAGAGACCCAGTACTTC.

This clonotype was seen ten or more times. The genes are TRBV6-5 and TRBJ2-3; D not certain. V lost 10 bases and J lost 6, with 11 bases in between. The CDR3 totals 11 residues. Germline V gives CDR1 MNHEY, CDR2 SVGAGI. Written as DNA, the CDR3 is TGTGCCACCAACCTCGGGGATACGCAGTATTTT. Amino acid sequence: CATNLGDTQYF.

This clonotype was seen many times. The chain couples TRBV6-5 to TRBJ1-5, with no clear D. Deletions cut 4 bases from V and 1 base from J, with 14 bases between. Per the germline V gene, CDR1 is MNHEY and CDR2 is SVGAGI. The CDR3 covers 16 residues. The DNA of the CDR3 is TGTGCCAGCAGTTCCGCAGCAGGTGGGAGCAATCAGCCCCAGCATTTT. Encoded protein: CASSSAAGGSNQPQHF.

This clonotype qualifies as medium-sized (0.01 to 0.1%). The chain couples TRBV7-9 to TRBJ2-6, with D tentatively TRBD2 (5 bases). Looked up from germline, CDR1 is SEHNR and CDR2 is FQNEAQ (reference sequence). V was clipped by 7 bases and J by 4 bases, with 14 bases between them. CDR3 length: 15 residues. CDR3 residues: CASTPPGWGANVLTF. The CDR3 nucleotides are TGTGCCAGCACCCCCCCGGGGTGGGGGGCCAACGTCCTGACTTTC. The full variable domain, its missing parts supplied by reference TRBV7-9 and TRBJ2-6, is DTGVSQNPRHKITKRGQNVTFRCDPISEHNRLYWYRQTLGQGPEFLTYFQNEAQLEKSRLLSDRFSAERPKGSFSTLEIQRTEQGDSAMYLCASTPPGWGANVLTFGAGSRLTVL.

This clonotype has just a few counts. The genes are TRBV5-6 and TRBJ1-4; D may be TRBD1 (5 bases). The CDR3 extends over 15 amino acids. The germline gives CDR1 SGHDT, CDR2 YYEEEE. V lost 3 bases, J lost 6 bases, and 15 bases lay in between. CDR3 sequence reads: CASSWAPGSYEKLFF. The CDR3 DNA sequence: TGTGCCAGCAGCTGGGCGCCAGGGAGTTATGAAAAACTGTTTTTT. The full variable domain, rest sourced from reference TRBV5-6 and TRBJ1-4, is DAGVTQSPTHLIKTRGQQVTLRCSPKSGHDTVSWYQQALGQGPQFIFQYYEEEERQRGNFPDRFSGHQFPNYSSELNVNALLLGDSALYLCASSWAPGSYEKLFFGSGTQLSVL.

Ten or more counts support this clonotype. The chain links TRBV5-1 to TRBJ2-7; no clear D gene. CDR3 length: 13 amino acids. In germline, CDR1 is SGHRS, CDR2 YFSETQ. The V gene lost 0 bases and the J gene lost 6 bases, with 10 bases spanning the gap. The CDR3 is CASSLDQISEQYF. DNA for the CDR3: TGCGCCAGCAGCTTGGATCAAATCAGCGAGCAGTACTTC.

This clonotype was seen repeatedly, ten times or more. The chain uses TRBV7-9 and TRBJ2-1; D is undetermined. Germline CDR1 and CDR2: SEHNR and FQNEAQ (reference sequence). The CDR3 totals 12 residues. V was shortened by 5 bases and J by 3 bases, with 5 bases between the two germline ends. CDR3 amino acids: CASSLGYNEQFF. DNA of the CDR3: TGTGCCAGCAGCCTAGGCTACAATGAGCAGTTCTTC.

This clonotype was counted ten times or more. The chain uses TRBV7-9 and TRBJ1-5; D gene uncertain. CDR3 length: 14 amino acids. Trimming pared 5 bases from V and 5 bases from J, leaving 13 bases between. CDR1 and CDR2 from the germline V gene are SEHNR and FQNEAQ (reference sequence). CDR3 region: CASSRFGSHQPQHF. CDR3 in DNA: TGTGCCAGCAGCCGCTTCGGTTCCCATCAGCCCCAGCATTTT.

Many counts were recorded for this clonotype. The genes are TRBV7-3 and TRBJ2-2, with 8 bases that match TRBD1. Per germline, CDR1 SGHTA and CDR2 FQGTGA. The CDR3 contains 16 residues. The trim removed 5 bases at V and 0 bases at J, leaving 5 bases unmatched. The CDR3 reads CASSTPTGANTGELFF. As DNA, the CDR3 is TGTGCCAGCAGCACCCCGACAGGGGCGAACACCGGGGAGCTGTTTTTT.

There are many counts of this clonotype. This chain connects TRBV11-2 to TRBJ1-2; D gene uncertain. CDR1 SGHAT and CDR2 FQNNGV come from the germline V gene. The CDR3 is 14 amino acids. Between the trimmed V and J ends, which lost 0 bases and 2 bases, there was a span of 7 bases. As DNA, the CDR3 is TGTGCCAGCAGCTTAGACGGTACGAACTATGGCTACACCTTC. It specifies CASSLDGTNYGYTF. The variable domain in full, completed from reference TRBV11-2 and TRBJ1-2, reads EAGVAQSPRYKIIEKRQSVAFWCNPISGHATLYWYQQILGQGPKLLIQFQNNGVVDDSQLPKDRFSAERLKGVDSTLKIQPAKLEDSAVYLCASSLDGTNYGYTFGSGTRLTVV.

This clonotype has a count of ten or more. V usage is TRBV4-2 and J usage is TRBJ1-1, with 12 nucleotides matching TRBD1. The CDR3 loop spans 16 amino acids. Trimming took 1 base from V and 7 from J; bases not matched to a gene: 7. Germline CDR1 and CDR2: LGHNA and YNFKEQ. CDR3 loop: CASSQGPGQGASEAFF. The CDR3 DNA reads as TGTGCCAGCAGCCAAGGCCCGGGACAGGGGGCTAGTGAAGCTTTCTTT.

This clonotype has a handful of counts. The CDR3 protein is CASSQGSGTSGVSSTDTQYF. CDR3 in DNA: TGTGCCAGCAGCCAAGGGTCCGGGACTAGCGGGGTTTCTAGCACAGATACGCAGTATTTT. This chain connects TRBV4-2 to TRBJ2-3, with 13 bases aligning to TRBD2. With V trimmed by 1 base and J by 0 bases, 10 bases remained unmatched. The CDR3 is made up of 20 amino acids. CDR1 is LGHNA, CDR2 YNFKEQ, per germline.

This clonotype has more than one count but fewer than ten. The chain couples TRBV19 to TRBJ2-1; 8 bases are a match to TRBD1. Trimming at V came to 0 bases and at J to 3 bases, leaving 7 bases not matched to a gene. The CDR3 runs to 17 residues. Per the germline V gene, CDR1 is LNHDA and CDR2 is SQIVND (reference sequence). CDR3 sequence (DNA): TGTGCCAGTAGTATAGATATCCGGACAGGGTTCTACAATGAGCAGTTCTTC. This gives the protein CASSIDIRTGFYNEQFF. The full variable domain, rest sourced from reference TRBV19 and TRBJ2-1, is DGGITQSPKYLFRKEGQNVTLSCEQNLNHDAMYWYRQDPGQGLRLIYYSQIVNDFQKGDIAEGYSVSREKKESFPLTVTSAQKNPTAFYLCASSIDIRTGFYNEQFFGPGTRLTVL.